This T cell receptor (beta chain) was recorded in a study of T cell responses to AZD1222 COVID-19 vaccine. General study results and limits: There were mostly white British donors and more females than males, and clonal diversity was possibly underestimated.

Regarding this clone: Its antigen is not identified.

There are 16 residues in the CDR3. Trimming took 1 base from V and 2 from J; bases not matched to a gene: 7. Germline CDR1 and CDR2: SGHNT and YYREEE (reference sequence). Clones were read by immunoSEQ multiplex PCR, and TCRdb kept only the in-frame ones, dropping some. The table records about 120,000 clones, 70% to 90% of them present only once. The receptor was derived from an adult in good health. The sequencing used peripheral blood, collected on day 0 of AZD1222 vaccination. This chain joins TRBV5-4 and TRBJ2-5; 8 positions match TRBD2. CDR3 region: CASSLNVGLAQETQYF. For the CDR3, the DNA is TGTGCCAGCAGCTTGAATGTCGGACTAGCACAAGAGACCCAGTACTTC.